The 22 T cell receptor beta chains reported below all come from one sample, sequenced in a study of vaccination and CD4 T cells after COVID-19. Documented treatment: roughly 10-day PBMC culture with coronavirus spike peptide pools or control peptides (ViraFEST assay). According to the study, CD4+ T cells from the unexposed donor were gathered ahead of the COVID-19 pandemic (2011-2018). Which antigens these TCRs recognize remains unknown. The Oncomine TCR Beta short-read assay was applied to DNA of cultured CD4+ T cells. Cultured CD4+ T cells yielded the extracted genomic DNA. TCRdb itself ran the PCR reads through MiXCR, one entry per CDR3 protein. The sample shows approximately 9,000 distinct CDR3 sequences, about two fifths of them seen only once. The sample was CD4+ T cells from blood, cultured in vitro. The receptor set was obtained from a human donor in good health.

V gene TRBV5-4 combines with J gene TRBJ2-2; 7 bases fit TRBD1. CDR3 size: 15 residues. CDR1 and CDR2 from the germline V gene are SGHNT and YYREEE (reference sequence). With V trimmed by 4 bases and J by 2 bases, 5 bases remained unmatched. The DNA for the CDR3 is TGTGCCAGCAGCCCCAGGGGGTTTAACACCGGGGAGCTGTTTTTT. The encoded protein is CASSPRGFNTGELFF.

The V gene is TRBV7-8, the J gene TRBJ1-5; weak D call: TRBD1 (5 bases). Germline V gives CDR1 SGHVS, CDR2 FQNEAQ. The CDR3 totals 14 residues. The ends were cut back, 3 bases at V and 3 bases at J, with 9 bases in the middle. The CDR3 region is CASSFRDLNQPQHF. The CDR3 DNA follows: TGTGCCAGCAGCTTCAGGGACCTCAATCAGCCCCAGCATTTT.

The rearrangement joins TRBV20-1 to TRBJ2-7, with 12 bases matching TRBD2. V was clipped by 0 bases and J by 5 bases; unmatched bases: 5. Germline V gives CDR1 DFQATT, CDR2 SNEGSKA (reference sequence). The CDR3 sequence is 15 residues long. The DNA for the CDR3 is TGCAGTGCTAGAGATCCGACTAGCGGGAGACACGAGCAGTACTTC. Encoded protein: CSARDPTSGRHEQYF.

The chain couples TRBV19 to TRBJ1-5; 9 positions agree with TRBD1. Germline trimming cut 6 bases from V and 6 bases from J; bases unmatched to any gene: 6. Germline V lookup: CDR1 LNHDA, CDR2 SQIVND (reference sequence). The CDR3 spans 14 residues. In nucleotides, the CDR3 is TGTGCCAGTAGAACAGGGGGCTATCGTCAGCCCCAGCATTTT. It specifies CASRTGGYRQPQHF.

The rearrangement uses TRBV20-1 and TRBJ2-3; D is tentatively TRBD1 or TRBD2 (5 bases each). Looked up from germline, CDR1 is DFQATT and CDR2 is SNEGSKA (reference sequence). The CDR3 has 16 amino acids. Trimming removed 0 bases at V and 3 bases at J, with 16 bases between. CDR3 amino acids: CSAREGTPHLTDTQYF. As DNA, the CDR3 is TGCAGTGCTAGAGAGGGGACCCCGCATTTGACAGATACGCAGTATTTT.

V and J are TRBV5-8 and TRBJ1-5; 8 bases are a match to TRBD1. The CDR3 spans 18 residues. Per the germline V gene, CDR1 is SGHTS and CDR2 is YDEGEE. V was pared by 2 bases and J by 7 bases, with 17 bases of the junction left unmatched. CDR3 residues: CASSFQPTGDYYGQPQHF. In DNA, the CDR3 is TGTGCCAGCAGCTTTCAGCCGACAGGGGATTACTACGGGCAGCCCCAGCATTTT.

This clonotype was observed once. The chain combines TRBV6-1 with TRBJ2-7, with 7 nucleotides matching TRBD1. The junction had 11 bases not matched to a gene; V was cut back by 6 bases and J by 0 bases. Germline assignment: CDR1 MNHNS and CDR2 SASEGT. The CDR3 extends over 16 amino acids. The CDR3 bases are TGTGCCAGCAGGGGGGTCCCGGGACAGCCCTCCTACGAGCAGTACTTC. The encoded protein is CASRGVPGQPSYEQYF.

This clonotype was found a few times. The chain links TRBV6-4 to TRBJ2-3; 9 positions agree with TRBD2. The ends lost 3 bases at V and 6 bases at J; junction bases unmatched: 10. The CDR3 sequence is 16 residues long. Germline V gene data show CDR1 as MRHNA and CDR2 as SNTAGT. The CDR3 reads CASSEGASGTPDTQYF. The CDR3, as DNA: TGTGCCAGCAGTGAGGGGGCTAGCGGGACCCCCGATACGCAGTATTTT.

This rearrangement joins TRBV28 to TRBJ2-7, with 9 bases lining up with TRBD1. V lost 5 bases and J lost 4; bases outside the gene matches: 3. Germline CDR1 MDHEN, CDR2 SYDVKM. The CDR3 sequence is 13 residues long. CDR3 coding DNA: TGTGCCAGCAGTACAGGGGGCTTGTACGAGCAGTACTTC. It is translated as CASSTGGLYEQYF.

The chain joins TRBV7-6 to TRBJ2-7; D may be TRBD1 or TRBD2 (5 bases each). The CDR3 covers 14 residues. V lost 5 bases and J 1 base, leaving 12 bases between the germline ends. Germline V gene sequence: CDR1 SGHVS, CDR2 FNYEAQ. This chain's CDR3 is CASSPGRSSYEQYF. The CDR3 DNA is TGTGCCAGCAGCCCGGGACGGTCGTCCTACGAGCAGTACTTC. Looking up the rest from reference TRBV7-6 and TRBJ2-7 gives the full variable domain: GAGVSQSPRYKVTKRGQDVALRCDPISGHVSLYWYRQALGQGPEFLTYFNYEAQQDKSGLPNDRFSAERPEGSISTLTIQRTEQRDSAMYRCASSPGRSSYEQYFGPGTRLTVT.

CDR3 sequence: CSADPGQYNSPLHF. The CDR3 nucleotides are TGCAGTGCTGACCCGGGACAGTATAATTCACCCCTCCACTTT. The rearrangement joins TRBV20-1 to TRBJ1-6, with 7 bases lining up with TRBD1. J was trimmed by 4 bases and V by 5 bases; bases with no gene match: 5. CDR1 is DFQATT, CDR2 SNEGSKA, per germline (reference sequence). The CDR3 length is 14 residues.

The chain's CDR3 is CASSQPRQGNIQYF. For the CDR3, the DNA is TGTGCCAGCAGCCAACCTCGACAGGGAAACATTCAGTACTTC. This chain joins TRBV4-2 and TRBJ2-4, with 7 bases fitting TRBD1. V trimming: 2 bases; J trimming: 6 bases; junction bases outside the gene matches: 4. Looked up from germline, CDR1 is LGHNA and CDR2 is YNFKEQ. The CDR3 is made up of 14 amino acids.

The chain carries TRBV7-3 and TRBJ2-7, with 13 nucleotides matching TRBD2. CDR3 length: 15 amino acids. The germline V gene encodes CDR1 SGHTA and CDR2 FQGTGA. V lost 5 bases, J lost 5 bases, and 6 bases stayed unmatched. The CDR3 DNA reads TGTGCCAGCAGCCCTACTAGCGGGAGGGCCCACGAGCAGTACTTC. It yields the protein CASSPTSGRAHEQYF.

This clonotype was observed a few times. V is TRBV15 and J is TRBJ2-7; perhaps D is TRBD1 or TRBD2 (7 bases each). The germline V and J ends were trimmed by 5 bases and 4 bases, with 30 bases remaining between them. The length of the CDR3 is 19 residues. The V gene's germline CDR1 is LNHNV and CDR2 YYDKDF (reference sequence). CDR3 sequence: CATSLSLTGRAGAVYEQYF. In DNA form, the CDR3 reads TGTGCCACCAGCTTGAGCCTGACAGGGAGGGCGGGAGCCGTTTACGAGCAGTACTTC. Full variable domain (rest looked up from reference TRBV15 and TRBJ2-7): DAMVIQNPRYQVTQFGKPVTLSCSQTLNHNVMYWYQQKSSQAPKLLFHYYDKDFNNEADTPDNFQSRRPNTSFCFLDIRSPGLGDTAMYLCATSLSLTGRAGAVYEQYFGPGTRLTVT.

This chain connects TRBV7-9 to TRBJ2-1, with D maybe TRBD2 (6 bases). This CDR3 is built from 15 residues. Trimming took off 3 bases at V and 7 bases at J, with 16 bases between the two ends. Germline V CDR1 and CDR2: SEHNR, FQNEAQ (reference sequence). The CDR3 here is CASSFWSGVSNEQFF. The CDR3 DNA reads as TGTGCCAGCAGCTTTTGGTCGGGAGTCAGTAATGAGCAGTTCTTC.

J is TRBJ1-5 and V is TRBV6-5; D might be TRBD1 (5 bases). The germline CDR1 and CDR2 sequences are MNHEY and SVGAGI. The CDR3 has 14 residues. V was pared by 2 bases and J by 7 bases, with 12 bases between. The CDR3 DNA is TGTGCCAGCAGTTACGGGCAGGGTCGGCAGCCCCAGCATTTT. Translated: CASSYGQGRQPQHF.

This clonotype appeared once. DNA for the CDR3: TGTGCCAGCAGCCGACAGGCCGCCCCTACCTACGAGCAGTACTTC. This encodes CASSRQAAPTYEQYF. The rearrangement uses TRBV7-2 and TRBJ2-7; TRBD1 might be the D (6 bases). The V and J ends lost 5 bases and 2 bases respectively, with 16 bases between them. The CDR3 consists of 15 residues. Germline V gives CDR1 SGHTA, CDR2 FQGNSA.

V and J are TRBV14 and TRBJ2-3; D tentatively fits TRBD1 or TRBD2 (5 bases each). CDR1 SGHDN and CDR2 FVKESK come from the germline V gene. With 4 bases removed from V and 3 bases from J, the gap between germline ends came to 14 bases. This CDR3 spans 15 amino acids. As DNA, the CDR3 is TGTGCCAGCAGCCCCCCAGGGAGAAGTACAGATACGCAGTATTTT. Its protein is CASSPPGRSTDTQYF.

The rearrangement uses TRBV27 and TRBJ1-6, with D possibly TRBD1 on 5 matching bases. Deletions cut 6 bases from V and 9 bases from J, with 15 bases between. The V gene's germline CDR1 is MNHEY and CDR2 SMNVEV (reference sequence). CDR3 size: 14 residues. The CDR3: CASRPRGLGSPLHF. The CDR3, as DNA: TGTGCCAGCAGGCCCCGGGGGTTGGGTTCACCCCTCCACTTT.

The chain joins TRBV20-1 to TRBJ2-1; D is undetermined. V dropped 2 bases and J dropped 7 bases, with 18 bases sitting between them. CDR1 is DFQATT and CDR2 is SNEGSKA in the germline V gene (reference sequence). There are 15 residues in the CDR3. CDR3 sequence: CSARPDRPPSNEQFF. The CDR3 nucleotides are TGCAGTGCTAGACCGGACCGGCCCCCCTCAAATGAGCAGTTCTTC.

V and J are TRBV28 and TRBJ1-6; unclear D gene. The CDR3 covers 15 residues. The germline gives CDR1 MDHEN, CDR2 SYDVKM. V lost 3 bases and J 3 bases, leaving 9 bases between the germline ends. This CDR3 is CASSLRALYNSPLHF. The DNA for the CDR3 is TGTGCCAGCAGTTTGAGGGCTCTCTATAATTCACCCCTCCACTTT.

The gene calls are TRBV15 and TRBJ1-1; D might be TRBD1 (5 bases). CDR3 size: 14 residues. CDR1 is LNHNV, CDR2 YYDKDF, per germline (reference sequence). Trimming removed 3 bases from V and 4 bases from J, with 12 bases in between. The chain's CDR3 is CATSRTKGITEAFF. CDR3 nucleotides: TGTGCCACCAGCAGGACGAAGGGGATCACTGAAGCTTTCTTT.